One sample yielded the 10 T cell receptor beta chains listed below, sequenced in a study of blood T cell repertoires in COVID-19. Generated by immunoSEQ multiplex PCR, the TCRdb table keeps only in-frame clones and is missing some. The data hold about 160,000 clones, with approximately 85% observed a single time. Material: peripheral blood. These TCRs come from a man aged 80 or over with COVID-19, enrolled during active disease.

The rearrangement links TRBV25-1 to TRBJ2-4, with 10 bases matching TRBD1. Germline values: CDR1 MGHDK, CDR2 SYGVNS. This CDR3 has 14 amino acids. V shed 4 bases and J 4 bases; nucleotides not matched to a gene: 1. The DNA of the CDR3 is TGTGCCAGCAGTGGGACAGGGGGAAAAAACATTCAGTACTTC. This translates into CASSGTGGKNIQYF.

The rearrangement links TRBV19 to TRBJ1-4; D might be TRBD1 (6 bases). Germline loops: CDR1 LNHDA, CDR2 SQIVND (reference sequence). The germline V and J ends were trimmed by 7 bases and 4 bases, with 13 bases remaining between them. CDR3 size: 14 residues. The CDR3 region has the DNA TGTGCCAGTATCCCGACAGGATTTAATGAAAAACTGTTTTTT. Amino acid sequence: CASIPTGFNEKLFF.

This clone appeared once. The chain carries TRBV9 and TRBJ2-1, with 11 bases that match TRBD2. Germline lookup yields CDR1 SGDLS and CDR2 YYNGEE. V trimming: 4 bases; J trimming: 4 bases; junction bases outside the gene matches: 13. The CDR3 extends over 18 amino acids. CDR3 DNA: TGTGCCAGCAGCCCTCGCCCGATACTAGCGGGGGTTTACAATGAGCAGTTCTTC. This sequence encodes CASSPRPILAGVYNEQFF.

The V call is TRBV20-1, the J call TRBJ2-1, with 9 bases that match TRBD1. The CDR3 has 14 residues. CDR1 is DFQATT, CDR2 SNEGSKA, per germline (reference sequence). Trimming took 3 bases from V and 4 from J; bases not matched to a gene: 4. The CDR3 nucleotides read TGCAGTGCTAGTAAAGGGACAGGGTACAATGAGCAGTTCTTC. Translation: CSASKGTGYNEQFF.

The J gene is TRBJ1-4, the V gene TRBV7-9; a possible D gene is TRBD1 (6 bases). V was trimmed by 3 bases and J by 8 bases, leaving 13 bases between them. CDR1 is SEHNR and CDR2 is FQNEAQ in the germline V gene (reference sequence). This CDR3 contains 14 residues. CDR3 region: CASSFFQGREKLFF. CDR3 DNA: TGTGCCAGCAGCTTCTTCCAGGGGCGGGAAAAACTGTTTTTT.

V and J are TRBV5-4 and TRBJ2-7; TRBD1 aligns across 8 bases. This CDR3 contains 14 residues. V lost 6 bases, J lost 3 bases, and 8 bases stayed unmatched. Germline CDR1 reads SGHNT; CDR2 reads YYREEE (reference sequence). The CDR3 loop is CASKSGTGNYEQYF. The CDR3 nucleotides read TGTGCCAGCAAGTCCGGGACAGGAAACTACGAGCAGTACTTC.

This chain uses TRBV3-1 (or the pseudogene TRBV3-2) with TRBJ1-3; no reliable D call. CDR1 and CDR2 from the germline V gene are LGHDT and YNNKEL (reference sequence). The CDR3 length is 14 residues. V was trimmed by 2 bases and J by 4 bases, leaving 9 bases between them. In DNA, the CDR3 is TGTGCCAGCAGCCAATTCTCAGGAGGAAACACCATATATTTT. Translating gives CASSQFSGGNTIYF.

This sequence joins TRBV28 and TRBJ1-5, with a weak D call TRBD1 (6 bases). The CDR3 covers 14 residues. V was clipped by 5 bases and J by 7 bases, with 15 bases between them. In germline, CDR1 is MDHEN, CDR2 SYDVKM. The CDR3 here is CASSIHRAGQPQHF. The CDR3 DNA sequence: TGTGCCAGCAGTATCCACAGGGCGGGCCAGCCCCAGCATTTT. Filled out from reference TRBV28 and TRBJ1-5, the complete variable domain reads DVKVTQSSRYLVKRTGEKVFLECVQDMDHENMFWYRQDPGLGLRLIYFSYDVKMKEKGDIPEGYSVSREKKERFSLILESASTNQTSMYLCASSIHRAGQPQHFGDGTRLSIL.

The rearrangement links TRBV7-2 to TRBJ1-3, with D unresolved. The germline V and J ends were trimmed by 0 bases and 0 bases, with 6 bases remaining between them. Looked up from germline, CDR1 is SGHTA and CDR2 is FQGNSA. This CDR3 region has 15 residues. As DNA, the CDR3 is TGTGCCAGCAGCTTAGCGCGAAGCTCTGGAAACACCATATATTTT. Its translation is CASSLARSSGNTIYF.

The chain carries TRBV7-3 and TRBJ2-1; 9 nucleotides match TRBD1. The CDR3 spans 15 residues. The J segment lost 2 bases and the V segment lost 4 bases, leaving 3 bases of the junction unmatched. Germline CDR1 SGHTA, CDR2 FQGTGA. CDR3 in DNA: TGTGCCAGCAGCTCCGGGACAGGGACCTACAATGAGCAGTTCTTC. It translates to CASSSGTGTYNEQFF.